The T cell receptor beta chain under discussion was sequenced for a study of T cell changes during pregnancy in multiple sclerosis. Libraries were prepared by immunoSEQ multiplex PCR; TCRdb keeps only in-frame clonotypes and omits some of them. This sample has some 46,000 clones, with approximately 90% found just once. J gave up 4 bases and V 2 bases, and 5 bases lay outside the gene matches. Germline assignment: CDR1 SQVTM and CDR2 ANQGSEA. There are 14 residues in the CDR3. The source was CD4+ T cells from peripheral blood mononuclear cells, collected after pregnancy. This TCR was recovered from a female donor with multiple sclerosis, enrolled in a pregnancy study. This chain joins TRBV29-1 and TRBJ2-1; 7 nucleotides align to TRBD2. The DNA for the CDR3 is TGCAGCGTTGAACCGGGGGGTCCTTACAATGAGCAGTTCTTC. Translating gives CSVEPGGPYNEQFF.